The 17 T cell receptor beta chains below were found in one sample sequenced in a study of blood T cell dynamics during melanoma immunotherapy. Sequenced by immunoSEQ multiplex PCR; TCRdb stores in-frame clones only, minus some. Of approximately 17,000 clones in the sample, roughly nine tenths were seen once. Time point of the sample: week 3, after first cycle of checkpoint inhibitor. The specimen was blood, collected from a patient treated with checkpoint blockade. The receptor source for this set is a human donor with melanoma.

The rearrangement links TRBV1 to TRBJ2-5; the table's D call, TRBD2, has no DNA check behind it. The last part of the DNA fits TRBJ2-7 better; the J call may be wrong. TRBV1 is described as a pseudogene. This CDR3 spans 18 amino acids. CDR3 DNA sequence: TGCACCAGCAGCCAAGAATCCGGGCGGGAGAGGGGCTCCTACGAGCAGTACTTC. Translated: CTSSQESGRERGSYEQYF.

This sequence joins TRBV7-2 and TRBJ2-1; 9 bases map to TRBD1. This CDR3 spans 16 amino acids. The V gene's germline CDR1 is SGHTA and CDR2 FQGNSA. With V trimmed by 5 bases and J by 6 bases, 11 bases remained unmatched. Here the CDR3 reads CASSPAGTGSPNEQFF. The CDR3 region has the DNA TGTGCCAGCAGCCCGGCGGGGACAGGGAGTCCCAATGAGCAGTTCTTC.

The rearrangement uses TRBV6-1 and TRBJ1-2; D possibly corresponds to TRBD1 (6 bases). Germline CDR1 is MNHNS and CDR2 is SASEGT. The CDR3 is 13 amino acids. Trimming stripped 5 bases from V and 3 bases from J, with 10 bases between. The CDR3 spells CASSLQGYYGYTF. Written as DNA, the CDR3 is TGTGCCAGCAGTTTACAGGGTTACTATGGCTACACCTTC.

The chain carries TRBV6-6 and TRBJ2-3; 8 positions match TRBD2. The germline gives CDR1 MNHNY, CDR2 SVGAGI (reference sequence). J lost 0 bases, V lost 7 bases, and 3 bases had no gene match. The CDR3 contains 14 residues. The CDR3, as DNA: TGTGCCAGCAAGACTAGCGTCAGCACAGATACGCAGTATTTT. Translating gives CASKTSVSTDTQYF.

This chain's CDR3 is CAWKGLAGVKQYF. The CDR3 DNA follows: TGTGCCTGGAAGGGACTAGCGGGAGTGAAGCAGTACTTC. V usage is TRBV30 and J usage is TRBJ2-5, with TRBD2 matching 14 bases. This CDR3 contains 13 residues. Trimming removed 4 bases from V and 11 bases from J; junction bases left unmatched: 6. CDR1 and CDR2 (germline): GTSNPN, SVGIG (reference sequence).

A single count supports this clone. The chain uses TRBV11-2 and TRBJ1-2; a weak D match, TRBD1 (5 bases). The CDR3 spans 14 residues. V was cut by 4 bases and J by 6 bases, with 15 bases left in between. In germline, CDR1 is SGHAT, CDR2 FQNNGV. CDR3 sequence: CASSSGGLPHGYTF. The DNA of the CDR3 is TGTGCCAGCAGCTCGGGGGGACTGCCCCATGGCTACACCTTC.

The genes are TRBV10-2 and TRBJ2-5, with D perhaps matching TRBD1 or TRBD2 (5 bases each). The CDR3 runs 15 residues. Trimming stripped 5 bases from V and 3 bases from J, with 16 bases between. From germline, CDR1 is WSHSY and CDR2 SAAADI. Here the CDR3 reads CASSNLRDQEETQYF. Written as DNA, the CDR3 is TGCGCCAGCAGTAATCTGAGGGACCAGGAAGAGACCCAGTACTTC.

This chain's CDR3 is CASSSPQPPYEQYF. CDR3 coding DNA: TGTGCCAGCAGCTCCCCCCAGCCTCCCTACGAGCAGTACTTC. The chain couples TRBV5-4 to TRBJ2-7; no clear D gene. The CDR3 covers 14 residues. The germline V gene encodes CDR1 SGHNT and CDR2 YYREEE (reference sequence). The V end lost 3 bases, the J end lost 2 bases, and 12 bases lay between the germline ends.

CDR3 bases: TGTGCCAGCAGCGGAACCCGGAGGGCCGGGGAGCTGTTTTTT. Translated, it gives CASSGTRRAGELFF. This rearrangement joins TRBV5-8 to TRBJ2-2, with D maybe TRBD2 (6 bases). The CDR3 covers 14 residues. Germline V CDR1 and CDR2: SGHTS, YDEGEE. V was clipped by 4 bases and J by 6 bases, with 13 bases between them.

This chain joins TRBV5-6 and TRBJ2-1; 9 nucleotides line up with TRBD2. The CDR3 runs to 16 residues. Germline V gene data show CDR1 as SGHDT and CDR2 as YYEEEE. V shed 4 bases and J 4 bases; nucleotides not matched to a gene: 9. The CDR3, as DNA: TGTGCCAGCAGCGTGTATAGCGGGAGAAGATACAATGAGCAGTTCTTC. It codes for CASSVYSGRRYNEQFF.

J is TRBJ2-1 and V is TRBV2; perhaps TRBD1 as D (5 bases). The CDR3 is made up of 14 amino acids. The V gene's germline CDR1 is SNHLY and CDR2 FYNNEI. V lost 8 bases, J lost 2 bases, and 13 bases lay in between. In nucleotides, the CDR3 is TGTGCCAGCGTTCCAGGGATACCCTACAATGAGCAGTTCTTC. It translates to CASVPGIPYNEQFF.

The chain links TRBV9 to TRBJ2-1; D uncertain. Germline V gene sequence: CDR1 SGDLS, CDR2 YYNGEE. V shed 4 bases and J shed 7 bases, with 9 bases lying between them. This CDR3 spans 12 amino acids. The CDR3 sequence: CASSFSKNEQFF. CDR3 nucleotides: TGTGCCAGCAGCTTTAGCAAGAATGAGCAGTTCTTC. Combining the CDR3 with reference TRBV9 and TRBJ2-1 gives the whole variable domain DSGVTQTPKHLITATGQRVTLRCSPRSGDLSVYWYQQSLDQGLQFLIQYYNGEERAKGNILERFSAQQFPDLHSELNLSSLELGDSALYFCASSFSKNEQFFGPGTRLTVL.

This clone was found once. The rearrangement joins TRBV19 to TRBJ2-7; TRBD1 aligns across 8 bases. CDR1 and CDR2 from the germline V gene are LNHDA and SQIVND (reference sequence). The CDR3 is made up of 15 amino acids. J gave up 2 bases and V 6 bases, and 9 bases lay outside the gene matches. The CDR3 region is CASRRFGTGTYEQYF. In DNA, the CDR3 is TGTGCCAGTAGGAGATTCGGGACAGGCACCTACGAGCAGTACTTC.

The sample holds one count of this clone. The chain employs TRBV27 and TRBJ1-3; D ambiguous. Germline lookup yields CDR1 MNHEY and CDR2 SMNVEV (reference sequence). With 2 bases removed from V and 2 bases from J, the gap between germline ends came to 7 bases. This CDR3 contains 14 residues. CDR3 region: CASSLTGAGNTIYF. The CDR3 nucleotides read TGTGCCAGCAGTTTAACCGGGGCTGGAAACACCATATATTTT.

This chain connects TRBV30 to TRBJ2-2, with D possibly being TRBD2 (5 bases). Trimming pared 2 bases from V and 8 bases from J, leaving 12 bases between. Germline CDR1 GTSNPN, CDR2 SVGIG (reference sequence). The CDR3 runs 13 residues. The CDR3 loop is CAWSSETGGELFF. CDR3 in DNA: TGTGCCTGGAGTTCGGAGACGGGAGGGGAGCTGTTTTTT.

This sequence joins TRBV19 and TRBJ2-2; possibly TRBD1 for D (6 bases). Trimming removed 7 bases at V and 1 base at J, with 7 bases between. Per germline, CDR1 LNHDA and CDR2 SQIVND (reference sequence). The CDR3 is 13 amino acids. The CDR3 is CASKGENTGELFF. The CDR3 DNA sequence: TGTGCCAGTAAGGGGGAGAACACCGGGGAGCTGTTTTTT.

The CDR3 loop reads CSVAAGHHTDTQYF. CDR3 DNA sequence: TGCAGCGTGGCAGCGGGACACCACACAGATACGCAGTATTTT. The chain links TRBV29-1 to TRBJ2-3, with TRBD2 as a possible D gene (7 bases). The CDR3 consists of 14 residues. Trimming removed 6 bases from V and 2 bases from J, with 15 bases in between. Germline values: CDR1 SQVTM, CDR2 ANQGSEA.